A single sample gave rise to the 13 T cell receptor beta chains below, sequenced in a study of CD8 T cells in Susac syndrome. RNA amounts of 0.5 to 1 ug underwent reverse transcription with random hexamers. TCRdb itself ran the immunoSEQ multiplex PCR reads through MiXCR, one entry per CDR3 protein. The sample shows around 230,000 distinct CDR3 sequences, approximately 95% of them seen only once. The specimen sequenced was CD4+ T cells from PBMCs. These receptors originate from a human donor with multiple sclerosis.

The J gene is TRBJ2-3, the V gene TRBV7-2; 10 positions agree with TRBD2. Germline V CDR1 and CDR2: SGHTA, FQGNSA. This CDR3 is built from 15 residues. J gave up 2 bases and V 5 bases, and 4 bases lay outside the gene matches. In DNA form, the CDR3 reads TGTGCCAGCAGCGCTAGCGGGGGACCCACAGATACGCAGTATTTT. It specifies CASSASGGPTDTQYF.

The rearrangement links TRBV7-2 to TRBJ2-7; 9 bases are shared with TRBD2. Trimming at V came to 0 bases and at J to 2 bases, leaving 5 bases not matched to a gene. Germline CDR1 and CDR2: SGHTA and FQGNSA. The CDR3 covers 16 residues. CDR3 sequence: CASSLASGGATYEQYF. The CDR3 DNA follows: TGTGCCAGCAGCTTAGCTAGCGGGGGTGCCACCTACGAGCAGTACTTC.

This chain links TRBV4-1 with TRBJ1-2, with 9 bases that match TRBD1. Trimming cost V 0 bases and J 3 bases; bases outside gene matches: 2. CDR1 and CDR2 (germline): MGHRA, YSYEKL. CDR3 length: 15 amino acids. CDR3 sequence: CASSQDRTGDYGYTF. For the CDR3, the DNA is TGCGCCAGCAGCCAAGATCGGACAGGGGACTATGGCTACACCTTC.

The CDR3 loop is CASNRLSSYNEQFF. In DNA, the CDR3 is TGTGCCAGCAACAGACTGAGCTCCTACAATGAGCAGTTCTTC. This sequence joins TRBV2 and TRBJ2-1; D is undetermined. The CDR3 has 14 amino acids. The germline gives CDR1 SNHLY, CDR2 FYNNEI. V was trimmed by 7 bases and J by 0 bases, leaving 10 bases between them.

The chain employs TRBV2 and TRBJ2-3, with 7 bases fitting TRBD2. Unmatched junction bases numbered 10, after V lost 10 bases and J lost 0 bases. CDR3 length equals 15 residues. CDR1 SNHLY and CDR2 FYNNEI come from the germline V gene. In nucleotides, the CDR3 is TGTGCCACCGGGGGAGGACTAGTAAGCACAGATACGCAGTATTTT. Protein: CATGGGLVSTDTQYF.

The chain uses TRBV7-2 and TRBJ1-1; D gene unclear. V was cut by 2 bases and J by 0 bases, with 10 bases left in between. The CDR3 loop spans 15 amino acids. CDR1 is SGHTA, CDR2 FQGNSA, per germline. The CDR3 coding sequence is TGTGCCAGCAGCTTACTCCCAAGGATGAACACTGAAGCTTTCTTT. Its translation is CASSLLPRMNTEAFF.

This chain links TRBV30 with TRBJ1-1; D remains ambiguous. The CDR3 is 12 amino acids. V lost 0 bases to trimming and J lost 9 bases, with 11 bases between them. From germline, CDR1 is GTSNPN and CDR2 SVGIG (reference sequence). CDR3 protein: CAWSVLNGQAFF. The DNA for the CDR3 is TGTGCCTGGAGTGTTCTGAACGGCCAAGCTTTCTTT.

The CDR3 sequence is CSAIVVSGSSYEQYF. The CDR3 DNA sequence: TGCAGTGCCATAGTCGTGTCGGGAAGCTCCTACGAGCAGTACTTC. This rearrangement joins TRBV20-1 to TRBJ2-7, with TRBD2 as a possible D gene (5 bases). Germline V gives CDR1 DFQATT, CDR2 SNEGSKA (reference sequence). V lost 6 bases and J lost 0, with 18 bases in between. The CDR3 loop spans 15 amino acids.

The chain employs TRBV3-1 and TRBJ2-7; the D call may be TRBD1 or TRBD2 (6 bases each). V dropped 1 base and J dropped 11 bases, with 12 bases sitting between them. The CDR3 has 12 amino acids. Per the germline V gene, CDR1 is LGHDT and CDR2 is YNNKEL (reference sequence). DNA for the CDR3: TGTGCCAGCAGCCAAGTGGAGGGGGTTGAGTACTTC. Translated: CASSQVEGVEYF.

The J gene is TRBJ2-1, the V gene TRBV3-1; unclear D gene. V shed 3 bases and J shed 8 bases, with 8 bases lying between them. There are 12 residues in the CDR3. CDR1 is LGHDT, CDR2 YNNKEL, per germline (reference sequence). CDR3 bases: TGTGCCAGCAGCCAGGCTAGGGATGAGCAGTTCTTC. The encoded protein is CASSQARDEQFF.

V usage is TRBV30 and J usage is TRBJ1-3; D remains unclear. There are 14 residues in the CDR3. Trimming removed 4 bases at V and 2 bases at J, with 12 bases between. Germline V gene data show CDR1 as GTSNPN and CDR2 as SVGIG (reference sequence). The CDR3 sequence is CAWTETDPGNTIYF. CDR3 DNA sequence: TGTGCCTGGACTGAAACAGACCCTGGAAACACCATATATTTT.

This chain joins TRBV9 and TRBJ2-3; TRBD1 aligns across 7 bases. J lost 6 bases, V lost 6 bases, and 7 bases had no gene match. The CDR3 contains 13 residues. Per the germline V gene, CDR1 is SGDLS and CDR2 is YYNGEE. The CDR3 DNA follows: TGTGCCAGCACCGAACAGGGGTTGGATACGCAGTATTTT. Translated, it gives CASTEQGLDTQYF.

The rearrangement uses TRBV3-1 and TRBJ2-7, with D possibly TRBD1 on 6 matching bases. Germline V lookup: CDR1 LGHDT, CDR2 YNNKEL (reference sequence). The CDR3 is 14 residues long. V was pared by 3 bases and J by 6 bases, with 15 bases between. This CDR3 is CASSHSPGQSEQYF. DNA for the CDR3: TGTGCCAGCAGCCATAGCCCCGGACAGAGCGAGCAGTACTTC.